A selection of T cell receptor beta chains follows, all from one sample in a study of T cell changes during pregnancy in multiple sclerosis. Here immunoSEQ multiplex PCR was the method, and the copy in TCRdb shows in-frame clones only, minus some. Here the sample spans about 51,000 clones, around 92% being singletons. The sample was CD4+ T cells from peripheral blood mononuclear cells, taken in the third trimester of pregnancy. These receptors were obtained from a female donor with multiple sclerosis, enrolled in a pregnancy study. Each CDR3 is given with its conserved first and last residue. The D gene is left open where the match is weak. Some rows have no size entry. The others give once, few or many, or a class for an expanded clone.

size	V	J	D	DNA	CDR3
once	TRBV5-1	TRBJ2-7	-	TGCGCCAGCAGCTTGGCCGCGGGTATCAACGAGCAGTACTTC	CASSLAAGINEQYF
-	TRBV5-1	TRBJ2-7	TRBD2	TGCGCCAGCAGCCGAACTAGCGGGGCCATCTACGAGCAGTACTTC	CASSRTSGAIYEQYF
-	TRBV19	TRBJ2-7	-	TGTGCCAGTAGTATGTCCGGAGCTAGCGCCGAGCAGTACTTC	CASSMSGASAEQYF
-	TRBV5-1	TRBJ2-7	TRBD1	TGCGCCAACGGACAGGGGAGCGTTGGGGCGCTTCGTTACGAGCAGTACTTC	CANGQGSVGALRYEQYF
-	TRBV28	TRBJ2-5	TRBD2	TGTGCCAGCAGTTTGGGGACTAGCGGGAGGATCCCCCTCGAGACCCAGTACTTC	CASSLGTSGRIPLETQYF
-	TRBV5-4	TRBJ2-3	-	TGTGCCAGCAGACAAGAAAACACCCTCAGGACAGATACGCAGTATTTT	CASRQENTLRTDTQYF
many	TRBV7-6	TRBJ2-3	TRBD2	TGTGCCAGCACCAATAAGGTTTCCACTAGCGGGAATACAGATACGCAGTATTTT	CASTNKVSTSGNTDTQYF
-	TRBV19	TRBJ1-4	-	TGTGCCAGTAGTATTGGCGGGACAACTAATGAAAAACTGTTTTTT	CASSIGGTTNEKLFF
-	TRBV19	TRBJ2-1	TRBD2	TGTGCCAGTAGTGAAGAAGGACTAGGCTATGTTAATGAGCAGTTCTTC	CASSEEGLGYVNEQFF
-	TRBV18	TRBJ2-7	-	TGTGCCAGCTCAGTAGCGGAGATGTCCAGAGAGCAGTACTTC	CASSVAEMSREQYF
-	TRBV19	TRBJ2-4	TRBD1	TGTGCCAGTAGTATGCCGCCAGGGACAGGGGGATACACGCACATTCAGTACTTC	CASSMPPGTGGYTHIQYF
-	TRBV25-1	TRBJ2-1	-	TGTGCCAGCAGTGAATCCGGGGCGGGATGGTATGAGCAGTTCTTC	CASSESGAGWYEQFF
-	TRBV4-2	TRBJ2-5	TRBD2	TGTGCCAGCAGCCTTGGGACTAGCGGGAGGGCGTCTTTGGAGACCCAGTACTTC	CASSLGTSGRASLETQYF
-	TRBV7-2	TRBJ1-5	-	TGTGCCAGCAGCTTCACAGGGCGAGGGCAGCCCCAGCATTTT	CASSFTGRGQPQHF
-	TRBV18	TRBJ2-2	-	TGTGCCAGCTCACGTCAGGTTACGAACACCGGGGAGCTGTTTTTT	CASSRQVTNTGELFF
-	TRBV28	TRBJ2-7	-	TGTGCCAGCAGCCCAGGGTACGAGCAGTACTTC	CASSPGYEQYF
-	TRBV28	TRBJ2-3	-	TGTGCCAGCAGTTTCACTAGCAGGTACACAGATACGCAGTATTTT	CASSFTSRYTDTQYF
-	TRBV6-5	TRBJ2-7	-	TGTGCCAGCAGCCTACAGAGAGCCTCCTACGAGCAGTACTTC	CASSLQRASYEQYF
-	TRBV14	TRBJ2-1	TRBD2	TGTGCCAGCAGCCAATCTAGGGCGCTAGCGGGAGGGTCCGGTAATGAGCAGTTCTTC	CASSQSRALAGGSGNEQFF
-	TRBV5-4	TRBJ2-7	-	TGTGCCAGCAGCCAGCGGAACTCCTACGAGCAGTACTTC	CASSQRNSYEQYF
-	TRBV7-9	TRBJ1-1	-	TGTGCCAGCAGCCGTAAACCTATGCGCAACACTGAAGCTTTCTTT	CASSRKPMRNTEAFF
-	TRBV19	TRBJ1-5	TRBD1	TGTGCCTGCAGGGCACAGGGGTCCCAACATCAGCCCCAGCATTTT	CACRAQGSQHQPQHF
-	TRBV19	TRBJ2-7	-	TGTGCCAGTAGTTTCGGGGATTACTACGAGCAGTACTTC	CASSFGDYYEQYF
once	TRBV5-1	TRBJ2-3	-	TGCGCCAGCAGCCTTGGACTACTGGAGTCTACGCAGTATTTT	CASSLGLLESTQYF
-	TRBV9	TRBJ1-1	-	TGTGCCAGCAGCGTAGGGCCAGGAATGAACACTGAAGCTTTCTTT	CASSVGPGMNTEAFF
-	TRBV25-1	TRBJ2-7	-	TGTGCCAGCAGTGACCCGGGTTCCTACGAGCAGTACTTC	CASSDPGSYEQYF
-	TRBV6-1	TRBJ2-5	TRBD1	TGTGCCAGCACCCCGGACAGGGCGCGGCAAGAGACCCAGTACTTC	CASTPDRARQETQYF
-	TRBV5-1	TRBJ2-3	TRBD2	TGCGCCAGCAGCTTGGAATTTAGCGGGAGCCCAGATACGCAGTATTTT	CASSLEFSGSPDTQYF
once	TRBV5-4	TRBJ2-5	TRBD2	TGTGCCAGCAGCTTGGCCGGGGGAGGGCCCGGTGAGACCCAGTACTTC	CASSLAGGGPGETQYF
once	TRBV11-2	TRBJ2-2	TRBD1	TGTGCCAGCAGCTTACCGCGACAGGGGGCGAGGGAGCTGTTTTTT	CASSLPRQGARELFF
-	TRBV5-8	TRBJ1-1	-	TGTGCCAGCAGCTTGTCCAGGTTGAACACTGAAGCTTTCTTT	CASSLSRLNTEAFF